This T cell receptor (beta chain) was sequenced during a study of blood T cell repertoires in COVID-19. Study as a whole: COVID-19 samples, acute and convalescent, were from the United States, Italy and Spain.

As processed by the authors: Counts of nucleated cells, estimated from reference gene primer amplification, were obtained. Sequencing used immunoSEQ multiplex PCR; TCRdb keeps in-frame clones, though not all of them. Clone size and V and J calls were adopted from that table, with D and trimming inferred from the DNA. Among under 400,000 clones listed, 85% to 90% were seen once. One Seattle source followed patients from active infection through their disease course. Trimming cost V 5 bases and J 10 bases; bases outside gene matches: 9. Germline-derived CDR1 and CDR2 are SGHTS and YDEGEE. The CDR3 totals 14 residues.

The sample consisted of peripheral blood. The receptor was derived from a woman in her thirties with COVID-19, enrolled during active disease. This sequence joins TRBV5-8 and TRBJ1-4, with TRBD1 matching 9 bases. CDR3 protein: CASRLGQGFGKLFF. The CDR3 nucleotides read TGTGCCAGCAGACTGGGACAGGGCTTTGGAAAACTGTTTTTT.